Listed below are T cell receptor beta chains from one sample, sequenced in a study of blood T cell repertoires in COVID-19. The table came from immunoSEQ multiplex PCR; TCRdb's copy has only in-frame clones and leaves some out. The table lists hundreds of thousands of clones, over 75% of them singletons. The sequencing sample was made of PBMCs or T cells enriched from blood (not recorded which). The source of these receptors is a man between 25 and 39 years old who had recovered from COVID-19. The CDR3 runs from the conserved cysteine through the conserved F or W. The D gene is left open where the match is weak. Clone size, where shown, is once, few, many, or a class for clones that have expanded.

clone size,J gene,V gene,D gene,CDR3 protein,CDR3 DNA
.,TRBJ1-5,TRBV7-6,.,CASSLAQGTNQPQHF,TGTGCCAGCAGCTTAGCCCAGGGTACGAATCAGCCCCAGCATTTT
.,TRBJ2-7,TRBV5-1,.,CASSFEPQGREQYF,TGCGCCAGCAGCTTTGAGCCCCAGGGGCGGGAGCAGTACTTC
.,TRBJ2-1,TRBV5-1,TRBD2,CASSLYAGGSYNEQFF,TGCGCCAGCAGCTTGTACGCGGGGGGCTCCTACAATGAGCAGTTCTTC
.,TRBJ1-3,TRBV6-5,.,CASSYLQGTSGNTIYF,TGTGCCAGCAGTTACCTACAGGGTACCTCTGGAAACACCATATATTTT
.,TRBJ2-3,TRBV19,TRBD1,CASSTDRGTDTQYF,TGTGCCAGTAGTACCGACAGGGGCACAGATACGCAGTATTTT
.,TRBJ2-3,TRBV5-1,.,CASSLVAGATDTQYF,TGCGCCAGCAGCTTGGTGGCGGGGGCCACAGATACGCAGTATTTT
.,TRBJ2-5,TRBV11-3,TRBD1,CASRGGPGQGLQETQYF,TGTGCCAGCCGGGGGGGTCCGGGACAGGGGCTTCAAGAGACCCAGTACTTC
.,TRBJ1-1,TRBV5-1,.,CASSLARGNTEAFF,TGCGCCAGCAGCTTGGCCAGGGGGAACACTGAAGCTTTCTTT
.,TRBJ1-5,TRBV5-8,.,CASSLFPMSNQPQHF,TGTGCCAGCAGCTTGTTCCCCATGAGCAATCAGCCCCAGCATTTT
.,TRBJ2-5,TRBV6-5,TRBD2,CASSASGSQETQYF,TGTGCCAGCAGCGCTAGCGGGAGCCAAGAGACCCAGTACTTC
.,TRBJ1-5,TRBV25-1,TRBD1,CASSEYPGRGNQPQHF,TGTGCCAGCAGTGAATACCCTGGCAGGGGGAATCAGCCCCAGCATTTT
.,TRBJ1-2,TRBV7-9,TRBD1,CASSHVGQGRLVSGYTF,TGTGCCAGCAGCCACGTAGGACAGGGAAGATTGGTGAGTGGCTACACCTTC
.,TRBJ2-7,TRBV4-1,TRBD1,CASSQGQGPSYEQYF,TGCGCCAGCAGCCAAGGACAGGGACCCTCCTACGAGCAGTACTTC
.,TRBJ1-3,TRBV12-3/TRBV12-4,.,CASSAGENTIYF,TGTGCCAGCAGTGCTGGAGAAAACACCATATATTTT
once,TRBJ1-4,TRBV4-2,.,CASSQDAGGLNEKLFF,TGTGCCAGCAGCCAAGATGCCGGGGGGCTGAATGAAAAACTGTTTTTT
.,TRBJ2-3,TRBV7-9,TRBD2,CASSPLAGGTDTQYF,TGTGCCAGCAGCCCGCTAGCGGGAGGCACAGATACGCAGTATTTT
.,TRBJ1-2,TRBV7-2,TRBD1,CASSLQGQRYGYTF,TGTGCCAGCAGCTTACAGGGACAGAGGTATGGCTACACCTTC
.,TRBJ2-3,TRBV11-2,.,CASSLAGTQYF,TGTGCCAGCAGCTTAGCCGGTACGCAGTATTTT
.,TRBJ1-2,TRBV13,TRBD1,CANVGTGLNYGYTF,TGTGCCAACGTGGGGACAGGGCTTAACTATGGCTACACCTTC
few,TRBJ1-2,TRBV9,.,CASSVDRDYGYTF,TGTGCCAGCAGCGTAGACAGGGACTATGGCTACACCTTC
.,TRBJ2-1,TRBV18,.,CASSPDRVRGNEQFF,TGTGCCAGCTCACCAGACAGGGTTCGGGGGAATGAGCAGTTCTTC
.,TRBJ2-7,TRBV11-2,.,CASSLAQGASDEQYF,TGTGCCAGCAGCTTAGCCCAGGGAGCTAGCGACGAGCAGTACTTC
.,TRBJ2-3,TRBV4-1,TRBD2,CASSQDLGSGGDTQYF,TGCGCCAGCAGCCAAGATCTTGGCTCGGGAGGAGATACGCAGTATTTT
.,TRBJ1-4,TRBV28,TRBD1,CASSLQGAKANEKLFF,TGTGCCAGCAGTTTACAGGGGGCAAAGGCTAATGAAAAACTGTTTTTT
.,TRBJ1-2,TRBV18,TRBD1,CASSLDRDYGYTF,TGTGCCAGCTCACTGGACAGGGACTATGGCTACACCTTC
.,TRBJ1-5,TRBV5-5,.,CASSDSGHSNQPQHF,TGTGCCAGCAGCGATTCAGGTCATAGCAATCAGCCCCAGCATTTT
.,TRBJ1-2,TRBV20-1,.,CSASDYLDYGYTF,TGCAGTGCTAGTGACTACTTAGACTATGGCTACACCTTC
.,TRBJ2-2,TRBV18,TRBD2,CASSPSAGATGELFF,TGTGCCAGCTCACCGTCCGCGGGAGCCACCGGGGAGCTGTTTTTT
.,TRBJ1-6,TRBV23-1,.,CASSQPPGGAPNSPLHF,TGCGCCAGCAGTCAACCTCCCGGAGGAGCCCCCAATTCACCCCTCCACTTT
.,TRBJ2-3,TRBV5-4,.,CASSFMASTDTQYF,TGTGCCAGCAGCTTTATGGCTAGCACAGATACGCAGTATTTT
.,TRBJ2-3,TRBV7-9,TRBD2,CASTSMVGGPTDTQYF,TGTGCCAGCACCTCCATGGTGGGAGGGCCAACAGATACGCAGTATTTT
.,TRBJ1-5,TRBV28,.,CASSLSTVNQPQHF,TGTGCCAGCAGTTTATCGACAGTTAATCAGCCCCAGCATTTT
.,TRBJ1-1,TRBV29-1,.,CSVADSPEAFF,TGCAGCGTCGCGGACAGCCCTGAAGCTTTCTTT
.,TRBJ1-1,TRBV15,.,CATSPRSGDTEAFF,TGTGCCACCAGCCCACGGTCAGGGGACACTGAAGCTTTCTTT
.,TRBJ2-1,TRBV5-1,.,CASSPARAGNEQFF,TGCGCCAGCAGCCCCGCGCGGGCGGGGAATGAGCAGTTCTTC
.,TRBJ2-5,TRBV20-1,.,CSASRYLGEETQYF,TGCAGTGCTAGTCGGTATCTAGGCGAGGAGACCCAGTACTTC
once,TRBJ2-1,TRBV7-2,.,CASSLGSTHNEQFF,TGTGCCAGCAGCTTGGGCTCCACCCACAATGAGCAGTTCTTC
once,TRBJ2-5,TRBV18,.,CASSPQGEETQYF,TGTGCCAGCTCACCACAGGGGGAAGAGACCCAGTACTTC
.,TRBJ1-6,TRBV5-1,TRBD1,CASSSGQGRSPLHF,TGCGCCAGCAGCTCAGGACAGGGAAGATCACCCCTCCACTTT
.,TRBJ2-7,TRBV9,TRBD2,CASSVGLAGVYEQYF,TGTGCCAGCAGCGTAGGACTAGCGGGGGTTTACGAGCAGTACTTC
.,TRBJ2-3,TRBV11-3,TRBD1,CASSLLGQGFDTQYF,TGTGCCAGCAGCCTCCTGGGACAGGGGTTCGATACGCAGTATTTT
.,TRBJ2-1,TRBV11-2,.,CASSFYRTDREQFF,TGTGCCAGCAGCTTCTACAGGACCGATCGTGAGCAGTTCTTC
.,TRBJ1-1,TRBV5-1,.,CASSLAPGSGTEAFF,TGCGCCAGCAGCTTGGCACCCGGGTCGGGCACTGAAGCTTTCTTT
.,TRBJ2-1,TRBV6-5,TRBD1,CASSLDRGLYEQFF,TGTGCCAGCAGTCTGGACAGGGGGCTTTATGAGCAGTTCTTC
.,TRBJ1-2,TRBV19,.,CASSMDRQVLTF,TGTGCCAGTAGTATGGATCGACAGGTCCTCACCTTC